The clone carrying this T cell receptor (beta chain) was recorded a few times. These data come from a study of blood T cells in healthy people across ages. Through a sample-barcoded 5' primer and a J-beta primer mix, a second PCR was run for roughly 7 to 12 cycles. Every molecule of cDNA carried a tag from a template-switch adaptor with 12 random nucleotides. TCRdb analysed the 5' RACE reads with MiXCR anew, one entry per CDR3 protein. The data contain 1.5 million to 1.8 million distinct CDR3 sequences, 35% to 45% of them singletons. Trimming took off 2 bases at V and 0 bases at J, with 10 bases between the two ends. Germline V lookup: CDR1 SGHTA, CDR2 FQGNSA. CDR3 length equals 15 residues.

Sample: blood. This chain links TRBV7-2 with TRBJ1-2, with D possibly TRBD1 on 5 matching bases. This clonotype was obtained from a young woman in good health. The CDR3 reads CASSLFQGANYGYTF. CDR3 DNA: TGTGCCAGCAGCTTATTTCAGGGTGCTAACTATGGCTACACCTTC.